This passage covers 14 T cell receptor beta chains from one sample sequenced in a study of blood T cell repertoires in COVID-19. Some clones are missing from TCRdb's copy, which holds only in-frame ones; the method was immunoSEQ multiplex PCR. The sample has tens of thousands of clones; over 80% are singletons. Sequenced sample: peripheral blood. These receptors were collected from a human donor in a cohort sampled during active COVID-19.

The CDR3: CASSPGSSGNTIYF. CDR3 nucleotides: TGTGCCAGCAGCCCCGGTTCCTCTGGAAACACCATATATTTT. The V and J genes are TRBV28 and TRBJ1-3; D not certain. The V gene lost 6 bases and the J gene lost 0 bases, with 9 bases spanning the gap. CDR3 length: 14 amino acids. Germline-derived CDR1 and CDR2 are MDHEN and SYDVKM.

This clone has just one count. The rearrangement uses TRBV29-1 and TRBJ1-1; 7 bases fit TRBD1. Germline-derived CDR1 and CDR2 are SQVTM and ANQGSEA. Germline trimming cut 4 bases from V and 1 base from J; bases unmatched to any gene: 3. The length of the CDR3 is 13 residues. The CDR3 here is CSVGRGPNTEAFF. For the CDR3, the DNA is TGCAGCGTTGGTAGGGGGCCGAACACTGAAGCTTTCTTT.

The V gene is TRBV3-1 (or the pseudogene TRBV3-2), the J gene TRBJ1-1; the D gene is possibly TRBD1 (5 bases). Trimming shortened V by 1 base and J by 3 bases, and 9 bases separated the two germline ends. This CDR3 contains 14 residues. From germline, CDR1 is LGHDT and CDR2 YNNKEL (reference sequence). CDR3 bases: TGTGCCAGCAGCCAAGGGGGCGCGGACACTGAAGCTTTCTTT. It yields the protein CASSQGGADTEAFF.

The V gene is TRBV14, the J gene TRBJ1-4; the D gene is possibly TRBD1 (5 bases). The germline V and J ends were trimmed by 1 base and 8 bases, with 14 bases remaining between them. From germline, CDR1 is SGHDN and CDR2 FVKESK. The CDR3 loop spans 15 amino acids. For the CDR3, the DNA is TGTGCCAGCAGCCAAGGGGGCCTTCAGGAGGAAAAACTGTTTTTT. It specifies CASSQGGLQEEKLFF.

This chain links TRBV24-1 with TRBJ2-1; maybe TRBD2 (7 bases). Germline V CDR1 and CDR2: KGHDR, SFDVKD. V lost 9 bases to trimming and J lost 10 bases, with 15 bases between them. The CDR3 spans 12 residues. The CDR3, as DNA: TGTGCCACCGGGGGGGCTAGGGACGAGCAGTTCTTC. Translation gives CATGGARDEQFF.

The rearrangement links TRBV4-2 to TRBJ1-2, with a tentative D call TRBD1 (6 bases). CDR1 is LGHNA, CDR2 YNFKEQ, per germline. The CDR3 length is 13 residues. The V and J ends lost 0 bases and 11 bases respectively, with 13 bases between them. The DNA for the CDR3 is TGTGCCAGCAGCCAAGATGGGGCGGACAGTTACACCTTC. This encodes CASSQDGADSYTF.

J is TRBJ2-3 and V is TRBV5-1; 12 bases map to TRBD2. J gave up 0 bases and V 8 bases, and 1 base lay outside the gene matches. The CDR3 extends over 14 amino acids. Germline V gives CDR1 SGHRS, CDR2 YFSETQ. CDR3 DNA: TGCGCCAGTCTAGCGGGAGGGAGCACAGATACGCAGTATTTT. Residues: CASLAGGSTDTQYF.

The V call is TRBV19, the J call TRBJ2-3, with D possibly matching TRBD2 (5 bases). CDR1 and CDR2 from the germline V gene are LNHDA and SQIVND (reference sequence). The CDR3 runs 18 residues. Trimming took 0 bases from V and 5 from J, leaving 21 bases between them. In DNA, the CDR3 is TGTGCCAGTAGTATAGAGGCCGGGATAGTTTCTCGGTTAGATACGCAGTATTTT. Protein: CASSIEAGIVSRLDTQYF.

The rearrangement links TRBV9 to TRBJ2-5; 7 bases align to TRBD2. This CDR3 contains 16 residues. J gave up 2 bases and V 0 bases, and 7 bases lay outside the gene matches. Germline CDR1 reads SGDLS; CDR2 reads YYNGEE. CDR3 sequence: CASSVGSGEGQETQYF. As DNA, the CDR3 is TGTGCCAGCAGCGTAGGTTCGGGGGAGGGTCAAGAGACCCAGTACTTC.

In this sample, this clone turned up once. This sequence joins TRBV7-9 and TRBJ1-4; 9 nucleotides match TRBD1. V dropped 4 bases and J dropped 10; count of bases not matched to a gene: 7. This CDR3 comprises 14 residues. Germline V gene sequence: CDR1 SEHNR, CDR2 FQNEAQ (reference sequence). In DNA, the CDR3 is TGTGCCAGCAGCTGGGGGACAGGGACCGGAAAACTGTTTTTT. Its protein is CASSWGTGTGKLFF.

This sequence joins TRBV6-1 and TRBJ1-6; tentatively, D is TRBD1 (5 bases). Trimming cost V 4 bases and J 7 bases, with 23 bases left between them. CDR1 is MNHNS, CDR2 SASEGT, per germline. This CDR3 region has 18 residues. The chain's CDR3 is CASSVYEARFGGNSPLHF. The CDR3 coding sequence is TGTGCCAGCAGTGTCTACGAGGCCAGGTTTGGGGGGAATTCACCCCTCCACTTT.

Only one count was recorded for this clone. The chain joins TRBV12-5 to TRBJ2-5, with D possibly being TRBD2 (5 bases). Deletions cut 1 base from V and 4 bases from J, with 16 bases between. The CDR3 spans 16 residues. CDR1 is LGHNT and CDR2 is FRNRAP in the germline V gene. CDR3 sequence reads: CASGLGAGGLLETQYF. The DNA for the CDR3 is TGTGCTAGTGGTTTGGGGGCGGGCGGTCTCTTAGAGACCCAGTACTTC.

The CDR3: CASSQVVVGQGTGTQYF. The CDR3 DNA reads as TGCGCCAGCAGTCAAGTGGTGGTAGGACAGGGAACTGGTACGCAGTATTTT. The chain is built from TRBV23-1 and TRBJ2-3; 8 nucleotides align to TRBD1. TRBV23-1 is known as an ORF, though its function is uncertain. The CDR3 spans 17 residues. V lost 2 bases to trimming and J lost 8 bases; unmatched junction nucleotides: 15.

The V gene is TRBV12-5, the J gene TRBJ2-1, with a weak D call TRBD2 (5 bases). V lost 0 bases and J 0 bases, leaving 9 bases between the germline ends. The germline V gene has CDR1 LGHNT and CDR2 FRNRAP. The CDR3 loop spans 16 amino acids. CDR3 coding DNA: TGTGCTAGTGGTTTGGTACGAGGGAACTCCTACAATGAGCAGTTCTTC. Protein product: CASGLVRGNSYNEQFF.